Presented here are 3 T cell receptor beta chains from one specimen sequenced in a study of beta chain features in type 1 diabetes. The sequenced template was cDNA made from the entire isolated RNA. Sequenced by immunoSEQ multiplex PCR; TCRdb stores in-frame clones only, minus some. The sample has about 180,000 clones, more than 10% seen once. Source material: central memory CD4+ T cells from blood. The receptors derive from a woman between 18 and 30 years old in good health.

The chain has TRBV30 and TRBJ2-1; 10 positions match TRBD2. Germline assignment: CDR1 GTSNPN and CDR2 SVGIG (reference sequence). This CDR3 region has 16 residues. V shed 0 bases, J shed 5 bases, and the junction held 7 bases outside the gene matches. This CDR3 is CAWSVRASGRDNEQFF. CDR3 nucleotides: TGTGCCTGGAGTGTACGGGCGAGCGGGAGGGACAATGAGCAGTTCTTC.

The sample holds a few counts of this clone. The chain has TRBV7-9 and TRBJ2-5, with unresolved D. V was clipped by 5 bases and J by 1 base, with 11 bases between them. This CDR3 region has 14 residues. Germline V gene sequence: CDR1 SEHNR, CDR2 FQNEAQ (reference sequence). The CDR3: CASSGSGLQETQYF. The CDR3, as DNA: TGTGCCAGCAGCGGCTCGGGTCTCCAAGAGACCCAGTACTTC.

The chain couples TRBV5-4 to TRBJ1-5, with a possible D match to TRBD1 (6 bases). The germline V and J ends were trimmed by 0 bases and 7 bases, with 14 bases remaining between them. This CDR3 comprises 15 residues. The germline V gene encodes CDR1 SGHNT and CDR2 YYREEE (reference sequence). This CDR3 is CASSLGAGESQPQHF. The CDR3 DNA sequence: TGTGCCAGCAGCTTGGGGGCAGGGGAAAGCCAGCCCCAGCATTTT.